The next 32 T cell receptor beta chains were all read from a single sample in a study of CD8 T cells in ankylosing spondylitis. Using its own MiXCR run on the 5' RACE reads, TCRdb lists one record per CDR3 protein. This sample has a few hundred thousand distinct CDR3 sequences, with approximately 24% found just once. Input material: blood, either unsorted or a sorted T cell fraction (not recorded which). These TCRs come from a male donor with ankylosing spondylitis or in good health (not recorded which).

The chain joins TRBV29-1 to TRBJ2-7; D is perhaps TRBD2 (7 bases). The CDR3 contains 13 residues. The V gene's germline CDR1 is SQVTM and CDR2 ANQGSEA. V was pared by 7 bases and J by 0 bases, with 13 bases between. DNA for the CDR3: TGCAGCGCCCGGGGGGCAGCCTCCTACGAGCAGTACTTC. Amino acid sequence: CSARGAASYEQYF.

The chain links TRBV6-1 to TRBJ2-4, with D maybe TRBD1 (6 bases). Germline lookup yields CDR1 MNHNS and CDR2 SASEGT. CDR3 length: 15 amino acids. The V and J ends lost 6 bases and 6 bases respectively, with 18 bases between them. The CDR3 protein is CASSRPPGRGNIQYF. As DNA, the CDR3 is TGTGCCAGCAGCCGCCCCCCGGGCAGGGGAAACATTCAGTACTTC.

A word on this clonotype: Sequence at one end of the junction differs from germline and may be a read error. V is TRBV12-3 or TRBV12-4 and J is TRBJ2-6; weak D call: TRBD2 (6 bases). CDR3 length: 17 amino acids. The CDR3 nucleotides read TGTACCAGCAGTTTACGGGGGTCCCTAGGGGGGGCCAACGTCCTGACTTTC. It yields the protein CTSSLRGSLGGANVLTF.

Details on this clonotype: One junction end does not reproduce the germline sequence, and a read error may be involved. The V call is TRBV20-1, the J call TRBJ2-7; 8 nucleotides line up with TRBD1. The CDR3 extends over 17 amino acids. Germline loops: CDR1 DFQATT, CDR2 SNEGSKA (reference sequence). CDR3 amino acids: CCAKTRQGWAISYEQYF. The CDR3 nucleotides are TGCTGTGCCAAAACTCGACAGGGGTGGGCTATCTCCTACGAGCAGTACTTC.

J is TRBJ2-3 and V is TRBV12-3 or TRBV12-4, with 11 bases fitting TRBD2. V was pared by 5 bases and J by 6 bases, with 10 bases of the junction left unmatched. The CDR3 contains 16 residues. The CDR3: CASSPRLAGGRDTQYF. CDR3 bases: TGTGCCAGCAGTCCCCGCCTAGCGGGGGGACGGGATACGCAGTATTTT.

This clonotype came up a few times. This chain connects TRBV10-3 to TRBJ2-3; D may be TRBD2 (7 bases). The CDR3 is made up of 15 amino acids. Trimming removed 0 bases at V and 5 bases at J, with 12 bases between. From germline, CDR1 is ENHRY and CDR2 SYGVKD. As DNA, the CDR3 is TGTGCCATCAGTGAGTCGGGGGGGGCGAGAGATACGCAGTATTTT. It specifies CAISESGGARDTQYF.

J is TRBJ2-3 and V is TRBV20-1; D gene uncertain. The CDR3 is 15 residues long. V lost 0 bases to trimming and J lost 1 base, with 11 bases between them. From germline, CDR1 is DFQATT and CDR2 SNEGSKA (reference sequence). Here the CDR3 DNA reads TGCAGTGCTAGAGATGCGGTAAGGGGCACAGATACGCAGTATTTT. Translation: CSARDAVRGTDTQYF.

The V gene is TRBV20-1, the J gene TRBJ2-3; D remains ambiguous. The CDR3 runs to 13 residues. In germline, CDR1 is DFQATT, CDR2 SNEGSKA (reference sequence). V lost 1 base, J lost 7 bases, and 12 bases lay in between. The CDR3 here is CSARAATSNTQYF. DNA for the CDR3: TGCAGTGCTAGAGCGGCCACATCGAATACGCAGTATTTT.

A few counts support this clonotype. The rearrangement links TRBV23-1 to TRBJ2-5, with D perhaps TRBD2 (6 bases). TRBV23-1 is reported as an ORF; its role is uncertain. This CDR3 comprises 18 residues. With 3 bases removed from V and 5 bases from J, the gap between germline ends came to 25 bases. CDR3 protein: CASSQSDGRPRKGETQYF. The CDR3 bases are TGCGCCAGCAGTCAGTCAGACGGGAGACCTCGAAAAGGGGAGACCCAGTACTTC.

This clonotype showed up just a few times. The chain uses TRBV6-4 and TRBJ2-5; D is ambiguous. Trimming cost V 6 bases and J 9 bases, with 8 bases left between them. Looked up from germline, CDR1 is MRHNA and CDR2 is SNTAGT. The CDR3 consists of 10 residues. The chain's CDR3 is CASRSEAQYF. The CDR3 nucleotides read TGTGCCAGCAGGAGCGAGGCCCAGTACTTC.

This clonotype was recorded a few times. V and J are TRBV20-1 and TRBJ2-1; 9 bases fit TRBD2. This CDR3 has 18 amino acids. The germline CDR1 and CDR2 sequences are DFQATT and SNEGSKA (reference sequence). Trimming removed 0 bases from V and 0 bases from J; junction bases left unmatched: 9. CDR3 sequence reads: CSARDSLAGSSSYNEQFF. Written as DNA, the CDR3 is TGCAGTGCTAGAGATTCACTAGCGGGTTCGAGCTCCTACAATGAGCAGTTCTTC.

This clonotype was counted between two and nine times. The chain links TRBV29-1 to TRBJ1-2; 10 positions match TRBD1. From germline, CDR1 is SQVTM and CDR2 ANQGSEA. Trimming cost V 4 bases and J 6 bases; bases outside gene matches: 5. CDR3 length: 13 residues. The CDR3 bases are TGCAGCGTTGTAGGGACAGGGGTCAATGGCTACACCTTC. Its protein product is CSVVGTGVNGYTF.

This clonotype showed up just once. CDR3 nucleotide sequence: TGTGCCACCAGCAGAGCTGGGTACAATCAGCCCCAGCATTTT. Amino acids: CATSRAGYNQPQHF. V usage is TRBV15 and J usage is TRBJ1-5, with no clear D. V lost 1 base, J lost 3 bases, and 7 bases lay in between. CDR3 length: 14 residues. Per germline, CDR1 LNHNV and CDR2 YYDKDF (reference sequence). The variable domain in full, with the rest retrieved from reference TRBV15 and TRBJ1-5, is DAMVIQNPRYQVTQFGKPVTLSCSQTLNHNVMYWYQQKSSQAPKLLFHYYDKDFNNEADTPDNFQSRRPNTSFCFLDIRSPGLGDTAMYLCATSRAGYNQPQHFGDGTRLSIL.

The chain links TRBV10-3 to TRBJ2-5; 9 positions agree with TRBD1. Trimming took 5 bases from V and 5 from J; bases not matched to a gene: 6. The CDR3 loop spans 14 amino acids. Germline V CDR1 and CDR2: ENHRY, SYGVKD. CDR3 residues: CAISQQGAGETQYF. The CDR3 DNA reads TGTGCCATCAGTCAACAGGGGGCGGGGGAGACCCAGTACTTC.

The gene calls are TRBV30 and TRBJ1-2, with unresolved D. Germline V lookup: CDR1 GTSNPN, CDR2 SVGIG (reference sequence). V lost 4 bases, J lost 2 bases, and 14 bases lay in between. The CDR3 spans 14 residues. CDR3: CAWNPVPSNYGYTF. DNA of the CDR3: TGTGCCTGGAACCCGGTTCCGTCCAACTATGGCTACACCTTC.

The genes are TRBV12-3 or TRBV12-4 and TRBJ2-7; 10 nucleotides align to TRBD2. This CDR3 contains 15 residues. V gave up 3 bases and J gave up 3 bases; unmatched junction bases: 5. The CDR3 DNA is TGTGCCAGCAGTTTTCCTAGCGGGGGTCTCTACGAGCAGTACTTC. It codes for CASSFPSGGLYEQYF.

The chain recombines TRBV5-5 with TRBJ2-6, with D perhaps matching TRBD2 (6 bases). The CDR3 covers 16 residues. The germline V gene has CDR1 SGHKS and CDR2 YYEKEE (reference sequence). V was trimmed by 1 base and J by 2 bases, leaving 10 bases between them. The CDR3, as DNA: TGTGCCAGCAGCTTGAGAGGGGAGGCTGGGGCCAACGTCCTGACTTTC. This encodes CASSLRGEAGANVLTF. Full variable domain (missing parts from reference TRBV5-5 and TRBJ2-6): DAGVTQSPTHLIKTRGQQVTLRCSPISGHKSVSWYQQVLGQGPQFIFQYYEKEERGRGNFPDRFSARQFPNYSSELNVNALLLGDSALYLCASSLRGEAGANVLTFGAGSRLTVL.

This clonotype was counted a few times. The chain joins TRBV20-1 to TRBJ2-7, with TRBD1 identical over 9 bases. The CDR3 length is 14 residues. CDR1 is DFQATT, CDR2 SNEGSKA, per germline (reference sequence). V lost 5 bases to trimming and J lost 6 bases; unmatched junction nucleotides: 11. The CDR3 protein is CSASTGTGTFEQYF. In DNA form, the CDR3 reads TGCAGTGCTTCCACCGGGACAGGGACATTCGAGCAGTACTTC.

This sequence joins TRBV12-3 or TRBV12-4 and TRBJ2-1; D tentatively reads TRBD1 or TRBD2 (7 bases each). V was clipped by 2 bases and J by 8 bases, with 13 bases between them. CDR3 size: 14 residues. This chain's CDR3 is CASSLREGADEQFF. DNA of the CDR3: TGTGCCAGCAGTTTAAGGGAGGGGGCGGATGAGCAGTTCTTC.

This clonotype was detected ten times or more. The chain couples TRBV29-1 to TRBJ1-1; D is unresolved. The CDR3 is 13 amino acids. Germline CDR1 and CDR2: SQVTM and ANQGSEA. V was clipped by 8 bases and J by 0 bases, with 13 bases between them. Here the CDR3 DNA reads TGCAGCACCGCTCCCAGTTTGAACACTGAAGCTTTCTTT. Amino acids: CSTAPSLNTEAFF.

The chain has TRBV7-3 and TRBJ2-7; D remains unclear. CDR1 is SGHTA, CDR2 FQGTGA, per germline. This CDR3 contains 15 residues. V was cut by 2 bases and J by 3 bases, with 14 bases left in between. CDR3 nucleotides: TGTGCCAGCAGCTTAGGCCCCGTGACAATCTACGAGCAGTACTTC. Protein: CASSLGPVTIYEQYF.

V is TRBV7-2 and J is TRBJ2-7; D may be TRBD2 (6 bases). V lost 3 bases and J 2 bases, leaving 17 bases between the germline ends. The CDR3 is made up of 16 amino acids. Per germline, CDR1 SGHTA and CDR2 FQGNSA. The CDR3 reads CASSFLGTSRTYEQYF. The CDR3 bases are TGTGCCAGCAGCTTCCTGGGGACTTCTCGAACCTACGAGCAGTACTTC. Full variable domain (missing parts from reference TRBV7-2 and TRBJ2-7): GAGVSQSPSNKVTEKGKDVELRCDPISGHTALYWYRQSLGQGLEFLIYFQGNSAPDKSGLPSDRFSAERTGGSVSTLTIQRTQQEDSAVYLCASSFLGTSRTYEQYFGPGTRLTVT.

The chain is built from TRBV12-3 or TRBV12-4 and TRBJ2-7; TRBD1 might be the D (6 bases). V dropped 6 bases and J dropped 6 bases, with 21 bases sitting between them. This CDR3 has 15 residues. The CDR3 region is CASSLDPGHEFEQYF. DNA of the CDR3: TGTGCCAGCAGCCTGGACCCGGGACACGAATTCGAGCAGTACTTC.

At least ten counts were recorded for this clonotype. The rearrangement links TRBV20-1 to TRBJ1-2, with TRBD1 as a possible D gene (5 bases). Germline-derived CDR1 and CDR2 are DFQATT and SNEGSKA (reference sequence). With 0 bases removed from V and 4 bases from J, the gap between germline ends came to 9 bases. The length of the CDR3 is 13 residues. Here the CDR3 DNA reads TGCAGTGCTAGAGATGAGGGGACCTATGGCTACACCTTC. Its translation: CSARDEGTYGYTF.

This clonotype was seen many times. CDR3 protein: CASSQDRVPSGGFIETQYF. The DNA for the CDR3 is TGCGCCAGCAGCCAAGATAGGGTTCCTAGCGGGGGGTTCATAGAGACCCAGTACTTC. The V and J genes are TRBV4-1 and TRBJ2-5; 11 bases match TRBD2. Germline V gene sequence: CDR1 MGHRA, CDR2 YSYEKL. Unmatched junction bases numbered 13, after V lost 0 bases and J lost 4 bases. The CDR3 is made up of 19 amino acids.

This clonotype came up many times. The chain couples TRBV3-1 to TRBJ2-1; perhaps TRBD2 as D (6 bases). The germline CDR1 and CDR2 sequences are LGHDT and YNNKEL (reference sequence). CDR3 length: 16 residues. Trimming stripped 0 bases from V and 8 bases from J, with 17 bases between. The CDR3 region has the DNA TGTGCCAGCAGCCAAGATTCGGACTACCCTAGGGATGAGCAGTTCTTC. Amino acids: CASSQDSDYPRDEQFF.

This clonotype was seen only a few times. The chain couples TRBV20-1 to TRBJ1-5; 8 bases line up with TRBD1. The V gene's germline CDR1 is DFQATT and CDR2 SNEGSKA (reference sequence). The CDR3 loop spans 14 amino acids. The J segment lost 6 bases and the V segment lost 5 bases, leaving 9 bases of the junction unmatched. DNA of the CDR3: TGCAGTGCTGGCGTGCAGGGGGCAGGTCAGCCCCAGCATTTT. This encodes CSAGVQGAGQPQHF.

The chain couples TRBV20-1 to TRBJ2-5, with TRBD2 matching over 8 bases. CDR3 size: 15 residues. The J segment lost 1 base and the V segment lost 0 bases, leaving 4 bases of the junction unmatched. CDR1 and CDR2 from the germline V gene are DFQATT and SNEGSKA (reference sequence). DNA for the CDR3: TGCAGTGCTAGAGATGGAGGGACTAGCCAAGAGACCCAGTACTTC. This sequence encodes CSARDGGTSQETQYF.

The rearrangement uses TRBV20-1 and TRBJ2-3, with TRBD2 matching over 13 bases. J lost 2 bases, V lost 5 bases, and 7 bases had no gene match. Germline V gene data show CDR1 as DFQATT and CDR2 as SNEGSKA (reference sequence). The CDR3 loop spans 16 amino acids. The CDR3 DNA sequence: TGCAGTGCTCACGGACTAGCGGGGGCGCCCACAGATACGCAGTATTTT. The encoded protein is CSAHGLAGAPTDTQYF.

The chain carries TRBV29-1 and TRBJ1-1; tentative D call: TRBD1 (5 bases). From germline, CDR1 is SQVTM and CDR2 ANQGSEA. The CDR3 is made up of 12 amino acids. Trimming stripped 3 bases from V and 6 bases from J, with 11 bases between. CDR3 bases: TGCAGCGTTGACCAGGGATGGGCTGAAGCTTTCTTT. It is translated as CSVDQGWAEAFF.

The V and J genes are TRBV29-1 and TRBJ1-2; D is unresolved. The CDR3 contains 12 residues. The germline V gene encodes CDR1 SQVTM and CDR2 ANQGSEA. Trimming stripped 2 bases from V and 6 bases from J, with 10 bases between. The CDR3 spells CSVESSGNGYTF. Here the CDR3 DNA reads TGCAGCGTTGAAAGTTCCGGGAATGGCTACACCTTC. The full variable domain, completed using reference TRBV29-1 and TRBJ1-2, is SAVISQKPSRDICQRGTSLTIQCQVDSQVTMMFWYRQQPGQSLTLIATANQGSEATYESGFVIDKFPISRPNLTFSTLTVSNMSPEDSSIYLCSVESSGNGYTFGSGTRLTVV.

This clonotype occurred a few times. The rearrangement links TRBV20-1 to TRBJ2-3; D remains ambiguous. Trimming took off 0 bases at V and 7 bases at J, with 11 bases between the two ends. This CDR3 is 13 amino acids long. The V gene's germline CDR1 is DFQATT and CDR2 SNEGSKA (reference sequence). CDR3 nucleotide sequence: TGCAGTGCTAGAGATGGAGAGCGCAATACGCAGTATTTT. This codes for CSARDGERNTQYF.